These 15 T cell receptor beta chains originate from one sample sequenced in a study of T cell responses to AZD1222 COVID-19 vaccine (dated by TCRdb to the early 2020s). The time point label, read with the paper, signifies: about 28 days (+/-7) after the second vaccine dose. Library construction relied on the immunoSEQ multiplex PCR assay. TCRdb carries this immuneACCESS record with in-frame sequences only. Its versions omit some clonotypes, under half of them owing to an unresolved V gene in the studies checked, with the rest unexplained. This sample comprises some 110,000 clones, approximately 85% of them detected only once. The ten largest make up almost 4.5% of the sample. Material: peripheral blood, obtained 28 days after the second AZD1222 dose. Receptors were obtained from an adult who received the AZD1222 COVID-19 vaccine.

In its sample, this clone was seen a few times. This chain joins TRBV18 and TRBJ2-1; D gene ambiguous. CDR3 length equals 14 residues. Germline V gene sequence: CDR1 KGHSH, CDR2 LQKENI. Trimming removed 0 bases from V and 8 bases from J, with 11 bases in between. The CDR3 nucleotides read TGTGCCAGCTCACCACCGCGGCCCTTGGATGAGCAGTTCTTC. Residues: CASSPPRPLDEQFF.

The J gene is TRBJ2-1, the V gene TRBV15; 11 bases are shared with TRBD2. This CDR3 contains 14 residues. CDR1 LNHNV and CDR2 YYDKDF come from the germline V gene (reference sequence). J gave up 7 bases and V 4 bases, and 3 bases lay outside the gene matches. Here the CDR3 reads CATSTGLAENEQFF. As DNA, the CDR3 is TGTGCCACCAGCACGGGACTAGCGGAAAATGAGCAGTTCTTC.

This sequence joins TRBV2 and TRBJ1-4; possibly TRBD1 for D (5 bases). CDR1 is SNHLY, CDR2 FYNNEI, per germline. The CDR3 length is 15 residues. The V gene lost 3 bases and the J gene lost 8 bases, with 16 bases spanning the gap. The CDR3 spells CASSDLGFGGEKLFF. The CDR3 DNA reads as TGTGCCAGCAGTGATTTAGGGTTTGGGGGAGAAAAACTGTTTTTT.

J is TRBJ2-1 and V is TRBV18, with TRBD2 matching 10 bases. V trimming: 4 bases; J trimming: 4 bases; junction bases outside the gene matches: 4. CDR3 length: 15 residues. Germline V gene sequence: CDR1 KGHSH, CDR2 LQKENI. CDR3 nucleotides: TGTGCCAGCTCACTAGCGGGGGGAGGATACAATGAGCAGTTCTTC. It is translated as CASSLAGGGYNEQFF.

This clone was seen a few times. This rearrangement joins TRBV4-1 to TRBJ1-5; TRBD1 agrees at 8 bases. This CDR3 is 15 amino acids long. Germline assignment: CDR1 MGHRA and CDR2 YSYEKL. Trimming at V came to 3 bases and at J to 11 bases, leaving 12 bases not matched to a gene. CDR3 region: CASSHGGTGGGTQHF. CDR3 in DNA: TGCGCCAGCAGCCATGGCGGGACAGGAGGGGGAACCCAGCATTTT.

The chain uses TRBV1 and TRBJ2-2; the table assigns TRBD2, which was not confirmed against the DNA. TRBV1 is classified as a pseudogene. CDR3 length: 17 amino acids. CDR3 amino acids: CTSSQAQRPKYTGELFF. The CDR3 nucleotides are TGCACCAGCAGCCAGGCACAGCGGCCAAAATATACCGGGGAGCTGTTTTTT.

The gene calls are TRBV5-4 and TRBJ1-6; D may be TRBD1 (6 bases). Per germline, CDR1 SGHNT and CDR2 YYREEE (reference sequence). Trimming removed 4 bases at V and 8 bases at J, with 19 bases between. CDR3 length: 16 residues. CDR3 DNA: TGTGCCAGCAGCCGGGAGGGTCAGGGGCAAGATTCACCCCTCCACTTT. Amino acids: CASSREGQGQDSPLHF.

The chain recombines TRBV19 with TRBJ2-7, with D maybe TRBD2 (8 bases). Germline loops: CDR1 LNHDA, CDR2 SQIVND (reference sequence). V lost 9 bases, J lost 1 base, and 16 bases lay in between. CDR3 length: 14 residues. This CDR3 reads CASAGQRGSYEQYF. In nucleotides, the CDR3 is TGTGCCAGCGCGGGACAGCGGGGGTCCTACGAGCAGTACTTC.

The chain combines TRBV5-6 with TRBJ2-7, with D tentatively TRBD2 (6 bases). Deletions cut 4 bases from V and 5 bases from J, with 16 bases between. This CDR3 is built from 14 residues. Germline loops: CDR1 SGHDT, CDR2 YYEEEE. The CDR3: CASSPTGGPDEQYF. As DNA, the CDR3 is TGTGCCAGCAGCCCTACAGGAGGGCCCGACGAGCAGTACTTC.

This clone was seen only once. This chain links TRBV10-3 with TRBJ1-3; 9 bases match TRBD1. The CDR3 length is 16 residues. The trim removed 2 bases at V and 0 bases at J, leaving 2 bases unmatched. The germline gives CDR1 ENHRY, CDR2 SYGVKD. CDR3 amino acids: CAISETGGASGNTIYF. The DNA of the CDR3 is TGTGCCATCAGTGAGACAGGGGGCGCCTCTGGAAACACCATATATTTT.

The V and J genes are TRBV4-1 and TRBJ1-2; D is perhaps TRBD1 (5 bases). The germline CDR1 and CDR2 sequences are MGHRA and YSYEKL. The V end was cut by 2 bases, the J end by 3 bases, with 16 bases between. The CDR3 sequence is 16 residues long. This CDR3 is CASSQLDNRRDYGYTF. The DNA of the CDR3 is TGCGCCAGCAGCCAACTAGACAACAGGCGGGACTATGGCTACACCTTC.

The genes are TRBV6-2 or TRBV6-3 and TRBJ2-1, with 16 nucleotides matching TRBD2. In germline, CDR1 is MNHEY, CDR2 SVGEGT. CDR3 length equals 19 residues. Trimming cost V 2 bases and J 0 bases; bases outside gene matches: 4. The CDR3 DNA follows: TGTGCCAGCAGTTACGGGACTAGCGGGGGGGACCTCTCCTACAATGAGCAGTTCTTC. This sequence encodes CASSYGTSGGDLSYNEQFF.

The rearrangement uses TRBV6-5 and TRBJ1-1; unclear D gene. CDR3 size: 15 residues. Germline CDR1 and CDR2: MNHEY and SVGAGI. V lost 5 bases and J lost 1, with 14 bases in between. The CDR3 spells CASSSDGGPNTEAFF. The CDR3 nucleotides are TGTGCCAGCAGTAGTGATGGAGGGCCGAACACTGAAGCTTTCTTT.

The chain joins TRBV21-1 to TRBJ1-1. TRBV21-1 is a recognized pseudogene. The CDR3 covers 14 residues. In DNA form, the CDR3 reads TGTGCCAGCAGCAAAGCGGGGGTGACAGCTGAAGCTTTCTTT. It is translated as CASSKAGVTAEAFF.

The V and J genes are TRBV5-6 and TRBJ2-7, with TRBD1 identical over 9 bases. Per the germline V gene, CDR1 is SGHDT and CDR2 is YYEEEE. The length of the CDR3 is 16 residues. The junction had 12 bases not matched to a gene; V was cut back by 3 bases and J by 5 bases. The CDR3 sequence is CASSWLPGTGINEQYF. The CDR3 DNA follows: TGTGCCAGCAGCTGGCTACCCGGGACAGGGATTAACGAGCAGTACTTC.